What follows are 17 T cell receptor beta chains derived from one specimen sequenced in a study of long-term antiretroviral therapy in people with HIV. Running of the v3.0 immunoSEQ assay took place at survey level. Measured with immunoSEQ multiplex PCR; TCRdb has only the in-frame clones, and not every one. The sample records about 14,000 clones, 70% to 80% being singletons. The sample was unsorted PBMCs, taken 1.3 years before starting antiretroviral therapy. The receptors come from a man aged 40-49 years with HIV.

The chain recombines TRBV28 with TRBJ1-6; D uncertain. This CDR3 is built from 15 residues. Germline V gene lookup returns CDR1 MDHEN and CDR2 SYDVKM. Trimming pared 2 bases from V and 0 bases from J, leaving 5 bases between. CDR3 sequence (DNA): TGTGCCAGCAGTTTAAGGAGCTCCTATAATTCACCCCTCCACTTT. Protein sequence: CASSLRSSYNSPLHF.

The CDR3 DNA sequence: TGTGCCTGGAGCCGGGGCGGGGCCAACGTCCTGACTTTC. Protein product: CAWSRGGANVLTF. The chain has TRBV30 and TRBJ2-6, with D perhaps being TRBD1 or TRBD2 (5 bases each). The V and J ends lost 3 bases and 4 bases respectively, with 7 bases between them. The germline gives CDR1 GTSNPN, CDR2 SVGIG (reference sequence). CDR3 length: 13 amino acids.

This chain connects TRBV18 to TRBJ2-7; 8 nucleotides match TRBD2. The junction had 4 bases not matched to a gene; V was cut back by 2 bases and J by 1 base. This CDR3 is 15 amino acids long. The germline CDR1 and CDR2 sequences are KGHSH and LQKENI. CDR3 loop: CASSPSGGASYEQYF. The CDR3 bases are TGTGCCAGCTCACCATCGGGGGGGGCTTCCTACGAGCAGTACTTC.

This clone is a singleton in its sample. The rearrangement links TRBV7-2 to TRBJ1-2; D ambiguous. This CDR3 is built from 15 residues. Germline CDR1 and CDR2: SGHTA and FQGNSA. V lost 0 bases and J 4 bases, leaving 12 bases between the germline ends. In DNA form, the CDR3 reads TGTGCCAGCAGCTTAGCGCCGGCGACGTTCTATGGCTACACCTTC. It is translated as CASSLAPATFYGYTF.

This clone was seen once. The rearrangement links TRBV18 to TRBJ2-7, with unresolved D. Trimming pared 6 bases from V and 1 base from J, leaving 10 bases between. CDR3 length: 13 residues. CDR1 KGHSH and CDR2 LQKENI come from the germline V gene. CDR3 protein: CASSPLNSYEQYF. Written as DNA, the CDR3 is TGTGCCAGCTCCCCATTGAATTCCTACGAGCAGTACTTC.

The J gene is TRBJ1-1, the V gene TRBV5-1, with 7 bases that match TRBD1. The CDR3 extends over 15 amino acids. Germline V gene lookup returns CDR1 SGHRS and CDR2 YFSETQ. V trimming: 6 bases; J trimming: 4 bases; junction bases outside the gene matches: 12. As DNA, the CDR3 is TGCGCCAGCAAGCTCGGGACAGCCGCTAGCACTGAAGCTTTCTTT. Translation: CASKLGTAASTEAFF.

The count of this clone is one. J is TRBJ1-4 and V is TRBV5-1, with D perhaps matching TRBD1 (5 bases). Deletions cut 2 bases from V and 5 bases from J, with 10 bases between. Germline V gene data show CDR1 as SGHRS and CDR2 as YFSETQ. CDR3 length: 14 amino acids. The CDR3 region has the DNA TGCGCCAGCAGCTTAGGGACCGGGAATGAAAAACTGTTTTTT. Translation gives CASSLGTGNEKLFF.

This sequence joins TRBV9 and TRBJ2-3; 8 nucleotides match TRBD1. V was pared by 3 bases and J by 5 bases, with 5 bases of the junction left unmatched. Germline CDR1 reads SGDLS; CDR2 reads YYNGEE. This CDR3 comprises 14 residues. CDR3 region: CASSGLRGRDTQYF. The CDR3 nucleotides are TGTGCCAGCAGCGGACTCAGGGGGCGAGATACGCAGTATTTT.

This clone was observed once. At one end, the junction sequence differs from germline, possibly due to a read error. This sequence joins TRBV6-5 and TRBJ2-5, with unresolved D. This CDR3 has 14 residues. Germline loops: CDR1 MNHEY, CDR2 SVGAGI. Here the CDR3 DNA reads TGTGCCAGCACCTTTCCGGGCGCCCAAGGGACCCAGTACTTC. Its translation: CASTFPGAQGTQYF.

V usage is TRBV4-1 and J usage is TRBJ1-1; no reliable D call. Germline CDR1 and CDR2: MGHRA and YSYEKL. The CDR3 loop spans 14 amino acids. Trimming pared 4 bases from V and 6 bases from J, leaving 15 bases between. The CDR3 is CASSRYTERAEAFF. CDR3 sequence (DNA): TGCGCCAGCAGCCGATACACTGAGAGGGCTGAAGCTTTCTTT.

The V and J genes are TRBV10-3 and TRBJ1-5, with D possibly matching TRBD1 (5 bases). Germline V gene sequence: CDR1 ENHRY, CDR2 SYGVKD. Trimming stripped 7 bases from V and 2 bases from J, with 15 bases between. The CDR3 length is 15 residues. The CDR3 protein is CAIISEGRGNQPQHF. The CDR3 nucleotides read TGTGCCATCATTTCGGAGGGGCGTGGCAATCAGCCCCAGCATTTT.

This chain joins TRBV5-1 and TRBJ2-7; the match to TRBD1 covers 8 bases. The CDR3 runs to 16 residues. The junction had 16 bases not matched to a gene; V was cut back by 4 bases and J by 7 bases. Germline CDR1 SGHRS, CDR2 YFSETQ. Written as DNA, the CDR3 is TGCGCCAGCAGCCGGGCTGGAACAGGGGGATCTGGGGAGCAGTACTTC. This codes for CASSRAGTGGSGEQYF.

Written as DNA, the CDR3 is TGTGCCAGCAGTGACTCGGGCCACACAGATACGCAGTATTTT. This sequence encodes CASSDSGHTDTQYF. This chain connects TRBV6-4 to TRBJ2-3; D is uncertain. CDR3 length equals 14 residues. Trimming pared 0 bases from V and 2 bases from J, leaving 6 bases between. Germline V gives CDR1 MRHNA, CDR2 SNTAGT.

The chain joins TRBV10-3 to TRBJ2-7; 10 positions agree with TRBD2. The V and J ends lost 4 bases and 3 bases, in that order; junction bases with no gene match: 6. Per germline, CDR1 ENHRY and CDR2 SYGVKD. The CDR3 extends over 15 amino acids. CDR3 residues: CAISGRIAGGYEQYF. The CDR3 coding sequence is TGTGCCATCAGTGGCAGAATAGCGGGGGGCTACGAGCAGTACTTC.

This rearrangement joins TRBV6-1 to TRBJ1-2; 9 nucleotides line up with TRBD1. Trimming cost V 3 bases and J 4 bases; bases outside gene matches: 3. The germline CDR1 and CDR2 sequences are MNHNS and SASEGT. This CDR3 spans 14 amino acids. CDR3 residues: CASSEGQGPYGYTF. The CDR3 DNA follows: TGTGCCAGCAGTGAGGGACAGGGTCCCTATGGCTACACCTTC.

The chain uses TRBV27 and TRBJ2-1; 7 bases map to TRBD2. This CDR3 has 16 residues. CDR1 MNHEY and CDR2 SMNVEV come from the germline V gene (reference sequence). V lost 3 bases to trimming and J lost 0 bases; unmatched junction nucleotides: 5. CDR3 in DNA: TGTGCCAGCAGTTTTGGGACTACAAGCTCCTACAATGAGCAGTTCTTC. Its protein product is CASSFGTTSSYNEQFF.

This clone has a single count. The chain uses TRBV14 and TRBJ1-1, with D hard to call. Trimming left V 0 bases short and J 7 bases short, with 18 bases between. The CDR3 sequence is 16 residues long. Per germline, CDR1 SGHDN and CDR2 FVKESK. DNA of the CDR3: TGTGCCAGCAGCCAAGAACGTCTCGGCCCCTATCTTGAAGCTTTCTTT. It is translated as CASSQERLGPYLEAFF.